Listed below are T cell receptor beta chains from one sample, sequenced in a study of shared clonotypes between healthy human individuals. Sequenced by immunoSEQ multiplex PCR; TCRdb stores in-frame clones only, minus some. The sample shows more than 400,000 clones, 90% to 97% of them seen only once. Material for sequencing was naive CD4+ T cells sorted from blood. The receptor set was obtained from a young woman in good health. Each CDR3 is given with its conserved first and last residue. Each record gives: J gene, D gene, clone size, V gene, CDR3 DNA, CDR3 protein. A D gene is named only where the DNA matches it firmly. Clone sizes are given selectively: once, few, many, or a class where the clone is expanded.

>TRBJ2-2|-|-|TRBV5-1
TGCGCCAGCAGCTCACCTAGGGAGCAGTTGACCGGGGAGCTGTTTTTT
CASSSPREQLTGELFF
>TRBJ1-5|-|-|TRBV6-5
TGTGCCAGCAGGCGACAGGGCAATCAGCCCCAGCATTTT
CASRRQGNQPQHF
>TRBJ2-7|-|-|TRBV9
TGTGCCAGCAGCGCCCGCAGTAGCGGAACCTACGAGCAGTACTTC
CASSARSSGTYEQYF
>TRBJ2-7|-|-|TRBV9
TGTGCCAGCAGCGTAGGGGTCTCGGAATACGAGCAGTACTTC
CASSVGVSEYEQYF
>TRBJ2-7|TRBD1|-|TRBV5-6
TGTGCCAGCAGCTTGGCCGCAGGGGGTATAGGGCAGTACTTC
CASSLAAGGIGQYF
>TRBJ2-1|-|once|TRBV5-1
TGCGCCAGCTCCGTAACGGGAACTTCGTACAATGAGCAGTTCTTC
CASSVTGTSYNEQFF
>TRBJ2-3|-|-|TRBV6-4
TGTGCCAGCAGTGTTGGCGGTGGCGGGGATACGCAGTATTTT
CASSVGGGGDTQYF
>TRBJ2-7|-|-|TRBV18
TGTGCCAGCTCGTTAGCTCTCTCTTACGAGCAGTACTTC
CASSLALSYEQYF
>TRBJ2-7|TRBD1|-|TRBV10-2
TGCGCCAGCAGCACCGGGACAGGGAGGTACGAGCAGTACTTC
CASSTGTGRYEQYF
>TRBJ2-5|TRBD1|-|TRBV11-2
TGTGCCAGCAGCGTAACTGGACAGGGACGGGAGACCCAGTACTTC
CASSVTGQGRETQYF
>TRBJ2-7|-|-|TRBV13
TGTGCCAGCAGCTTAGGCGGACGGAGGGTTCCGCACGAGCAGTACTTC
CASSLGGRRVPHEQYF
>TRBJ2-7|TRBD1|-|TRBV9
TGTGCCAGCAGCGTAGGGGACAGAGGAGGCTACGAGCAGTACTTC
CASSVGDRGGYEQYF
>TRBJ1-1|-|-|TRBV5-1
TGCGCCAGCAGCCCGACGGGGCAGATGAACACTGAAGCTTTCTTT
CASSPTGQMNTEAFF
>TRBJ2-1|-|-|TRBV4-1
TGCGCCAGCAGCCGGACGGTAACGGGACTGTACAATGAGCAGTTCTTC
CASSRTVTGLYNEQFF
>TRBJ2-7|TRBD2|-|TRBV4-1
TGCGCCAGCAGCCAGTTTAGCGGGAGCCCCTACGAGCAGTACTTC
CASSQFSGSPYEQYF
>TRBJ1-1|TRBD1|-|TRBV5-4
TGTGCCAGCTCTTCGACAGGGAAAAACACTGAAGCTTTCTTT
CASSSTGKNTEAFF
>TRBJ1-5|-|-|TRBV7-9
TGTGCCAGCAGCTTAGTTGGTGATCAGCCCCAGCATTTT
CASSLVGDQPQHF
>TRBJ2-7|-|-|TRBV7-9
TGTGCCAGCAGCTTAGCCAGGGCGAACTCCTACGAGCAGTACTTC
CASSLARANSYEQYF
>TRBJ2-7|-|few|TRBV6-5
TGTGCCAGCAGTTACAGGGCCGAGCAGTACTTC
CASSYRAEQYF
>TRBJ2-7|-|-|TRBV5-1
TGCGCCAGCAGCTTGGACAGCCTGGGCTGGGAGCAGTACTTC
CASSLDSLGWEQYF
>TRBJ2-2|-|-|TRBV27
TGTGCCTGCAAGAACCCGAACACCGGGGAGCTGTTTTTT
CACKNPNTGELFF
>TRBJ2-3|-|-|TRBV28
TGTGCCAGCATCCCTGGCGCAGGGCAAACAGATACGCAGTATTTT
CASIPGAGQTDTQYF
>TRBJ2-1|TRBD2|-|TRBV19
TGTGCCAGTAGTCCCTCAAACCTAGCGGGAGTCCCCAATGAGCAGTTCTTC
CASSPSNLAGVPNEQFF
>TRBJ2-1|TRBD2|-|TRBV27
TGTGCCAGCAGGCTGCCCAGCGGGAGGTGGAATGAGCAGTTCTTC
CASRLPSGRWNEQFF
>TRBJ1-2|-|-|TRBV28
TGTGCCAGCAGTAGGTCGGGAAGATCTAACTATGGCTACACCTTC
CASSRSGRSNYGYTF
>TRBJ2-4|TRBD1|-|TRBV5-4
TGTGCCAGCAGCGGGCAGGGACAGGGGGAAGCCAAAAACATTCAGTACTTC
CASSGQGQGEAKNIQYF
>TRBJ2-5|TRBD1|-|TRBV2
TGTGCCAGCAGTGAAGGGGCAGGGGGTAGTAGCGAGACCCAGTACTTC
CASSEGAGGSSETQYF
>TRBJ2-7|-|-|TRBV28
TGTGCCAGCAATGGGCAGCTCTACGAGCAGTACTTC
CASNGQLYEQYF
>TRBJ2-7|TRBD2|-|TRBV27
TGTGCCAGCAGTATAACTAGCGGGAGGCTAACCTACGAGCAGTACTTC
CASSITSGRLTYEQYF
>TRBJ2-7|-|-|TRBV5-4
TGTGCCAGCAGCTTGGACAACACGCGATACGAGCAGTACTTC
CASSLDNTRYEQYF
>TRBJ2-5|-|once|TRBV6-1
TGTGCCAGCAGTGGCCCCGGAGGCAGGAGGCAAGAGACCCAGTACTTC
CASSGPGGRRQETQYF
>TRBJ2-1|TRBD2|-|TRBV5-6
TGTGCCAGCAGCTGGACGACTAGCGGGAGGCGTGAGCAGTTCTTC
CASSWTTSGRREQFF
>TRBJ1-5|-|-|TRBV19
TGTGCCAGTAGTCCAGGGCCCCGAGGCAATCAGCCCCAGCATTTT
CASSPGPRGNQPQHF
>TRBJ2-7|-|-|TRBV28
TGTGCCAGCGGCCAGGGGTCTTACGAGCAGTACTTC
CASGQGSYEQYF
>TRBJ2-7|TRBD2|-|TRBV7-6
TGTGCCAGCAGCTTAAGAGCTAGCGGGTGGGACGAGCAGTACTTC
CASSLRASGWDEQYF
>TRBJ1-6|-|-|TRBV6-5
TGTGCCAGCAGTTACGGGGGACCCTATAATTCACCCCTCCACTTT
CASSYGGPYNSPLHF
>TRBJ1-2|-|-|TRBV5-1
TGCGCCAGCAGCCTGGGCGCGGAGAGGACTGGCTACACCTTC
CASSLGAERTGYTF
>TRBJ2-3|TRBD2|-|TRBV7-7
TGTGCCAGCAGCTTACTAGCGGGAGCTGAGACGCAGTATTTT
CASSLLAGAETQYF
>TRBJ2-7|TRBD1|-|TRBV7-9
TGTGCCAGCAGCTTAGCGGGACAGGGTGTGAACGAGCAGTACTTC
CASSLAGQGVNEQYF
>TRBJ2-7|-|-|TRBV5-1
TGCGCCAGCAGCTGGGGGGATAGCTCCTACGAGCAGTACTTC
CASSWGDSSYEQYF
>TRBJ1-3|-|-|TRBV30
TGTGCCTGGAGTGCTTATGGAAACACCATATATTTT
CAWSAYGNTIYF
>TRBJ2-3|TRBD2|once|TRBV4-1
TGCGCCAGCAGCCCCTTAGCGGGAGGGGGAGCAGATACGCAGTATTTT
CASSPLAGGGADTQYF
>TRBJ1-2|TRBD1|-|TRBV7-3
TGTGCCAGCAGCTCCGGACAGGGAAACTATGGCTACACCTTC
CASSSGQGNYGYTF
>TRBJ2-3|-|-|TRBV5-1
TGCGCCAGCAGCTTGATTGCCTCCTTAAGGACAGATACGCAGTATTTT
CASSLIASLRTDTQYF
>TRBJ2-1|TRBD1|-|TRBV27
TGTGCCAGCACCCGCAGGGGGCTCGGAGTCGATGAGCAGTTCTTC
CASTRRGLGVDEQFF
>TRBJ2-2|TRBD1|-|TRBV4-1
TGCGCCAGCAGCCCGCTGGGACAGGGCGGCACCGGGGAGCTGTTTTTT
CASSPLGQGGTGELFF
>TRBJ1-1|-|-|TRBV11-3
TGTGCCAGCAGCTTATCCGGGGTGAACACTGAAGCTTTCTTT
CASSLSGVNTEAFF
>TRBJ1-4|TRBD1|-|TRBV2
TGTGCCAGTCGGACAGGGGGAAATTATGAAAAACTGTTTTTT
CASRTGGNYEKLFF
>TRBJ1-4|-|-|TRBV19
TGTGCCAGTAGTAAGATCCGGGGCGGAGAAAAACTGTTTTTT
CASSKIRGGEKLFF
>TRBJ2-7|-|-|TRBV19
TGTGCCAGTAGATATGGTCCCACCCTAGGCGAGCAGTACTTC
CASRYGPTLGEQYF
>TRBJ2-7|TRBD1|-|TRBV7-2
TGTGCCAGCAGCTCAACAAACAGGGGCGAGCAGTACTTC
CASSSTNRGEQYF